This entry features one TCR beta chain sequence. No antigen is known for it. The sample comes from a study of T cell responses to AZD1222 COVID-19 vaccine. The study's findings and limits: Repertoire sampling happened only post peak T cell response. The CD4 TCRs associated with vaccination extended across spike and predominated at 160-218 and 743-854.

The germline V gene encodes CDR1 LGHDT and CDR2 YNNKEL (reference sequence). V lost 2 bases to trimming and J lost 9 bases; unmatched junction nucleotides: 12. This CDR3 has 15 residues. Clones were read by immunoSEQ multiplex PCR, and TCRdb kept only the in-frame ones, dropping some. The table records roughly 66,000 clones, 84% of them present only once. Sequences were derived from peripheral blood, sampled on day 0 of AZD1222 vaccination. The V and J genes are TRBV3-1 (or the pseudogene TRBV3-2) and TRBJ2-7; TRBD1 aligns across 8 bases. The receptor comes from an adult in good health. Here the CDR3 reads CASSQSQGAKGRQYF. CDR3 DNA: TGTGCCAGCAGCCAATCGCAGGGGGCGAAAGGTCGGCAGTACTTC.